Presented here are 24 T cell receptor beta chains from one specimen sequenced in a study of spatial heterogeneity in lung cancer. Findings and limits, study-wide: Tracking of tumor mutation counts was seen in expanded intratumoral alpha and beta TCR counts.

The antigens of these receptors remain unknown. TCRdb independently ran MiXCR on the 5' RACE reads; one entry per CDR3 protein. This sample carries some 96,000 distinct CDR3 sequences, 4% to 4.5% of them seen once, and the ten largest clones take around 21%. Time point here: sample taken at primary tumor resection. Sequenced here: lung tumor tissue, sampled at surgery. These receptors were taken from a male donor with early-stage non-small cell lung cancer.

Ten or more counts support this clonotype. V is TRBV14 and J is TRBJ2-7; 9 nucleotides match TRBD1. V lost 0 bases and J lost 3; bases outside the gene matches: 6. Germline V lookup: CDR1 SGHDN, CDR2 FVKESK. The CDR3 length is 16 residues. CDR3 residues: CASSQDPGTGLYEQYF. DNA of the CDR3: TGTGCCAGCAGCCAAGATCCCGGGACAGGGCTCTACGAGCAGTACTTC.

This clonotype was observed many times. The gene calls are TRBV28 and TRBJ2-6, with D perhaps being TRBD1 or TRBD2 (5 bases each). The CDR3 consists of 15 residues. Germline V gene lookup returns CDR1 MDHEN and CDR2 SYDVKM. With 7 bases removed from V and 2 bases from J, the gap between germline ends came to 12 bases. DNA for the CDR3: TGTGCCAGCACTTTGAGGGGAGCTGGGGCCAACGTCCTGACTTTC. Translating it yields CASTLRGAGANVLTF.

In its sample, this clonotype was seen many times. This chain uses TRBV6-1 with TRBJ2-5; TRBD1 matches 7 bases. V dropped 7 bases and J dropped 3; count of bases not matched to a gene: 11. Germline CDR1 reads MNHNS; CDR2 reads SASEGT. This CDR3 comprises 15 residues. The chain's CDR3 is CASKVDRASEETQYF. In DNA, the CDR3 is TGTGCCAGCAAAGTCGACAGGGCTTCTGAAGAGACCCAGTACTTC.

This chain connects TRBV11-2 to TRBJ2-5; TRBD1 aligns across 7 bases. The CDR3 loop spans 17 amino acids. V shed 3 bases and J 1 base; nucleotides not matched to a gene: 11. Germline V gene lookup returns CDR1 SGHAT and CDR2 FQNNGV. CDR3 DNA: TGTGCCAGCAGCTTGGAATACAGGGGCGCGGTCCAAGAGACCCAGTACTTC. Translating it yields CASSLEYRGAVQETQYF. The full variable domain, rest sourced from reference TRBV11-2 and TRBJ2-5, is EAGVAQSPRYKIIEKRQSVAFWCNPISGHATLYWYQQILGQGPKLLIQFQNNGVVDDSQLPKDRFSAERLKGVDSTLKIQPAKLEDSAVYLCASSLEYRGAVQETQYFGPGTRLLVL.

This clonotype was seen a few times. The chain combines TRBV7-9 with TRBJ2-7, with 13 positions matching TRBD2. Looked up from germline, CDR1 is SEHNR and CDR2 is FQNEAQ (reference sequence). V was pared by 4 bases and J by 6 bases, with 6 bases of the junction left unmatched. The CDR3 totals 15 residues. DNA for the CDR3: TGTGCCAGCAGCTCCCGGACTAGCGGGAGTCGCGAGCAGTACTTC. It specifies CASSSRTSGSREQYF.

This clonotype was seen at least ten times. V is TRBV29-1 and J is TRBJ2-7; maybe TRBD2 (5 bases). Germline loops: CDR1 SQVTM, CDR2 ANQGSEA. CDR3 length: 13 amino acids. Trimming took off 6 bases at V and 5 bases at J, with 17 bases between the two ends. This CDR3 reads CSVKRYRENEQYF. The CDR3 DNA sequence: TGCAGCGTCAAACGCTACCGGGAAAACGAGCAGTACTTC.

This clonotype was detected many times. This chain uses TRBV28 with TRBJ1-4; D gene uncertain. The CDR3 has 13 residues. The V end was cut by 8 bases, the J end by 3 bases, with 10 bases between. Germline V CDR1 and CDR2: MDHEN, SYDVKM. The CDR3 spells CASRWGPNEKLFF. The CDR3 DNA reads as TGTGCCAGCCGGTGGGGTCCTAATGAAAAACTGTTTTTT.

The V and J genes are TRBV5-1 and TRBJ2-7, with D perhaps TRBD1 or TRBD2 (5 bases each). Germline V gene lookup returns CDR1 SGHRS and CDR2 YFSETQ. Between the trimmed V and J ends, which lost 1 base and 6 bases, there was a span of 23 bases. The CDR3 runs 17 residues. CDR3 sequence: CASSLIQLGAGLAEQYF. Here the CDR3 DNA reads TGCGCCAGCAGCTTGATACAGCTAGGGGCCGGGCTAGCCGAGCAGTACTTC.

This clonotype was seen a handful of times. The V and J genes are TRBV20-1 and TRBJ2-3; D is unresolved. CDR1 and CDR2 (germline): DFQATT, SNEGSKA (reference sequence). The CDR3 sequence is 15 residues long. V was trimmed by 0 bases and J by 4 bases, leaving 14 bases between them. DNA of the CDR3: TGCAGTGCTAGAGATGAGCTGCTTGGGGCAGATACGCAGTATTTT. Residues: CSARDELLGADTQYF.

This rearrangement joins TRBV2 to TRBJ2-3; the match to TRBD2 covers 8 bases. Germline values: CDR1 SNHLY, CDR2 FYNNEI. The junction had 17 bases not matched to a gene; V was cut back by 8 bases and J by 1 base. The CDR3 totals 18 residues. CDR3: CASALTSATARRTDTQYF. CDR3 coding DNA: TGTGCCAGCGCCCTGACTAGCGCCACAGCAAGGCGCACAGATACGCAGTATTTT.

The chain uses TRBV12-3 or TRBV12-4 and TRBJ2-5; 8 positions match TRBD2. With V trimmed by 5 bases and J by 9 bases, 11 bases remained unmatched. This CDR3 spans 14 amino acids. The DNA for the CDR3 is TGTGCCAGCAGTCTGACCGGGACTAGGTGGTCCCAGTACTTC. It translates to CASSLTGTRWSQYF.

This clonotype was counted many times. This rearrangement joins TRBV27 to TRBJ2-2; TRBD2 matches 11 bases. This CDR3 region has 15 residues. Looked up from germline, CDR1 is MNHEY and CDR2 is SMNVEV (reference sequence). V lost 9 bases and J lost 0; bases outside the gene matches: 3. CDR3 sequence reads: CASRLAGTNTGELFF. CDR3 nucleotides: TGTGCCAGTCGACTAGCGGGAACGAACACCGGGGAGCTGTTTTTT.

The sample holds many counts of this clonotype. The chain has TRBV7-9 and TRBJ2-1, with TRBD1 identical over 8 bases. Germline loops: CDR1 SEHNR, CDR2 FQNEAQ (reference sequence). Losses at the gene ends were 3 bases for V and 3 bases for J; bases not matched to a gene: 1. This CDR3 region has 14 residues. CDR3 nucleotide sequence: TGTGCCAGCAGCTTGGGACAGGACTACAATGAGCAGTTCTTC. Translated, it gives CASSLGQDYNEQFF.

This rearrangement joins TRBV5-1 to TRBJ2-7; 7 bases match TRBD2. The germline V gene encodes CDR1 SGHRS and CDR2 YFSETQ. The CDR3 covers 13 residues. V gave up 1 base and J gave up 5 bases; unmatched junction bases: 3. In DNA form, the CDR3 reads TGCGCCAGCAGCTTGACTAGCGTACACGAGCAGTACTTC. It encodes CASSLTSVHEQYF.

This clonotype was observed many times. V gene TRBV7-8 combines with J gene TRBJ2-5, with 9 bases aligning to TRBD2. The germline gives CDR1 SGHVS, CDR2 FQNEAQ. V shed 6 bases and J 1 base; nucleotides not matched to a gene: 18. The CDR3 contains 19 residues. The CDR3 nucleotides are TGTGCCAGCAGTCTGTTCGCTCCGGGACTAGCCTTACTCCAAGAGACCCAGTACTTC. It is translated as CASSLFAPGLALLQETQYF. The whole variable domain, filled in from reference TRBV7-8 and TRBJ2-5, reads GAGVSQSPRYKVAKRGQDVALRCDPISGHVSLFWYQQALGQGPEFLTYFQNEAQLDKSGLPSDRFFAERPEGSVSTLKIQRTQQEDSAVYLCASSLFAPGLALLQETQYFGPGTRLLVL.

This clonotype was counted between two and nine times. This chain uses TRBV6-1 with TRBJ1-1; D perhaps matches TRBD1 (5 bases). Trimming stripped 7 bases from V and 0 bases from J, with 12 bases between. Germline V lookup: CDR1 MNHNS, CDR2 SASEGT. This CDR3 has 14 amino acids. CDR3 amino acids: CASMQGEMNTEAFF. CDR3 nucleotide sequence: TGTGCCAGCATGCAGGGAGAGATGAACACTGAAGCTTTCTTT.

This clonotype showed up just a few times. The J gene is TRBJ1-4, the V gene TRBV5-1, with no clear D. Trimming stripped 7 bases from V and 0 bases from J, with 10 bases between. The CDR3 totals 14 residues. Germline values: CDR1 SGHRS, CDR2 YFSETQ. CDR3 coding DNA: TGCGCCAGCCAACGAGGACCAACTAATGAAAAACTGTTTTTT. Encoded protein: CASQRGPTNEKLFF.

This clonotype was seen ten or more times. V usage is TRBV5-1 and J usage is TRBJ2-5; unclear D gene. The V end lost 4 bases, the J end lost 5 bases, and 12 bases lay between the germline ends. The CDR3 consists of 13 residues. CDR1 and CDR2 from the germline V gene are SGHRS and YFSETQ. The CDR3 sequence is CASSPSVFETQYF. The CDR3 coding sequence is TGCGCCAGCAGCCCCAGTGTTTTCGAGACCCAGTACTTC.

This clonotype came up many times. The J gene is TRBJ2-5, the V gene TRBV6-2 or TRBV6-3; 10 bases are shared with TRBD2. J lost 5 bases, V lost 8 bases, and 8 bases had no gene match. CDR3 length: 14 amino acids. Germline assignment: CDR1 MNHEY and CDR2 SVGEGT. The CDR3 is CASRIAGGRETQYF. The CDR3 DNA reads as TGTGCCAGCCGAATAGCGGGAGGACGTGAGACCCAGTACTTC.

The rearrangement uses TRBV6-1 and TRBJ1-4, with D tentatively TRBD1 (5 bases). CDR3 length: 14 amino acids. Germline V gene lookup returns CDR1 MNHNS and CDR2 SASEGT. The germline V and J ends were trimmed by 8 bases and 5 bases, with 15 bases remaining between them. CDR3 loop: CASSRDGDNEKLFF. The CDR3 coding sequence is TGTGCCAGCTCCCGGGACGGCGACAATGAAAAACTGTTTTTT.

This clonotype has only a few counts. A read error may be the cause here, since a much bigger clone is one base away. The V gene is TRBV20-1, the J gene TRBJ2-1, with TRBD2 matching over 14 bases. Germline V gene data show CDR1 as DFQATT and CDR2 as SNEGSKA (reference sequence). The ends lost 6 bases at V and 5 bases at J; junction bases unmatched: 6. The CDR3 covers 15 residues. The CDR3 here is CSAMGLAGAHNEQFF. The CDR3 DNA is TGCAGTGCCATGGGACTAGCGGGAGCCCACAATGAGCAGTTCTTC.

Many counts were recorded for this clonotype. V is TRBV20-1 and J is TRBJ1-2; 11 nucleotides match TRBD1. The CDR3 totals 16 residues. With V trimmed by 3 bases and J by 6 bases, 12 bases remained unmatched. The germline CDR1 and CDR2 sequences are DFQATT and SNEGSKA (reference sequence). The CDR3 loop reads CSASDTGTGGADGYTF. The CDR3 DNA sequence: TGCAGTGCTAGTGATACCGGGACAGGGGGGGCGGATGGCTACACCTTC.

This clonotype was recorded at least ten times. The DNA of the CDR3 is TGTGCCAGCAGTTTAAGTTGGAGCATGAACACTGAAGCTTTCTTT. Protein sequence: CASSLSWSMNTEAFF. This rearrangement joins TRBV28 to TRBJ1-1; D ambiguous. CDR3 size: 15 residues. Germline CDR1 is MDHEN and CDR2 is SYDVKM. Trimming shortened V by 2 bases and J by 0 bases, and 10 bases separated the two germline ends.

This clonotype was recorded at least ten times. The germline gene is not matched at one end of the junction; a read error may be the cause. This chain links TRBV20-1 with TRBJ2-1; unclear D gene. The V gene's germline CDR1 is DFQATT and CDR2 SNEGSKA (reference sequence). The CDR3 runs to 10 residues. In nucleotides, the CDR3 is TGCAGTGCTAGATTTGGTCTTATGGTCTTC. Translation gives CSARFGLMVF.